Sequencing of this T cell receptor (beta chain) was carried out in a study of shared clonotypes between healthy human individuals (dated by TCRdb to the early 2020s). For context, the study as a whole: The cohort comprised two women and a few men aged 18 to 49 years. For each donor, CD4 naive and CD4 memory were each run on three plates, CD8 naive on two plates, and CD8 memory on one plate. The study deeply sequenced blood TCR repertoires of about 5 healthy adults to estimate repertoire size and the extent of clonotype sharing between individuals. Between about 0.8 and 9 billion PBMCs per donor were obtained by leukapheresis. Libraries were prepared and TCR repertoires were sequenced by different laboratories using diverse techniques, in order to increase sequencing depth and limit assay-specific biases. General conclusions and limits of the study: Because the study included only a small number of donors, the genetic and exposure-history diversity represented was limited. Clonotypes shared by all four sorted-subset donors showed higher generation probabilities than non-shared clonotypes. Pairwise subsampling led to the expectation that sequencing depth would affect the degree of clonotype sharing among donors. Larger estimated clonotype richness was generally found for naive subsets than for memory subsets. Sampling was restricted to blood, and TCR repertoires in tissues likely differ from the TCR repertoires found in blood. Sharing across a few donors was observed for approximately 5% of naive CD4, 3.5% of naive CD8, about 2.3% of memory CD4, and about 0.4% of memory CD8 clonotypes. Incomplete sequencing was indicated by rarefaction of sorted-subset datasets, despite the large sequencing depth.

CD8 naive samples were CD45RO-negative cells positively selected for CCR7, giving a CD45RA+CCR7+ population that excluded TemRA cells. Donors were healthy HIV-negative adults with no recently reported acute infections or vaccinations. Every donor was a Caucasian adult residing in Nashville, Tennessee, USA. Blood was obtained by leukapheresis, after which PBMCs were separated by Ficoll-Histopaque density gradient centrifugation and cryopreserved in liquid nitrogen vapor phase. Analytical flow cytometry was used to check the purity and quantity of each magnetically sorted T cell population. Genomic DNA was isolated from every sorted fraction and measured by UV absorbance on a Nanodrop 2000c. This clone was recorded once. Its antigen is unknown. Base quality data are lacking; no much larger clone is found one base away. Via the germline V gene (reference sequence), CDR1 is MNHEY and CDR2 SMNVEV. The trim is 4 bases for V and 4 bases for J, with a gap of 10 bases between the germline ends. From the cysteine through the phenylalanine, the CDR3 covers 14 amino acids. CDR3 DNA is the only sequence kept; it has 42 bases, read in frame from the first base.

TCR CDR3 regions were amplified from genomic DNA by multiplex PCR using the deep immunoSEQ assay. Extracted genomic DNA from each cell subset was distributed evenly across all wells of several immunoSEQ 96-well plates, and each plate was treated as a replicate. For sorted subsets, approximately 190 ng genomic DNA, equal to tens of thousands of T cell genomes, was loaded into each replicate PCR. Purified libraries were quantified with a Qubit 3.0 fluorometer, sized on a Bioanalyzer 2100, and re-quantified with the KAPA Library Quantification kit. Every immunoSEQ 96-well plate was sequenced on a separate single-read 150-cycle Illumina NextSeq 550 flow cell. On the authors' methods: Because only junctional sequences without quality scores were contained in the immunoSEQ output, filtering matching that applied to full-length reads could not be performed. Sequences were annotated with PyIR, a Python wrapper for IgBLAST v1.9, using IMGT germline references to assign V/J genes and CDR3. Reads were removed for weak V/J assignments (E-value above 1e-6), missing CDR3, stop codons, out-of-frame junctions, or ambiguous translated residues. V3J clonotypes were defined by identical inferred V gene, J gene, and CDR3 amino acid sequence. The percentage overlap between two repertoires was calculated by dividing the number of shared unique clonotypes by the size of the smaller repertoire. RTK rarefaction, the Chao1 estimator, and Recon v2.1 estimates of unobserved clonotypes were used to assess repertoire richness. Generation probabilities for all TCRbeta clonotypes obtained by the gDNA method from several donors were computed using OLGA. This is the immuneACCESS table as TCRdb keeps it, with only in-frame sequences that have V and J called. A part of the clones is gone; compared with another copy, unresolved V genes explain less than half, and the rest is unexplained. Clone size and the V and J calls come from that table; the DNA yielded D and trimming. The sample includes nearly 2 million clones, with just under 95% observed a single time. More than 0.9% of the sample is taken by the ten largest.

The sequencing input was naive CD8+ T cells sorted from blood. The intended sense of this specimen's cell subset or site label: CD45RA+CCR7+. Recombination connected TRBV27 to TRBJ1-4; the D gene remains uncertain. The source is a man aged 18 to 29 in good health. The DNA sequence reads TGTGCCAGCAGTTCGCCGGGGTTTAATGAAAAACTGTTTTTT. This is translated as CASSSPGFNEKLFF.